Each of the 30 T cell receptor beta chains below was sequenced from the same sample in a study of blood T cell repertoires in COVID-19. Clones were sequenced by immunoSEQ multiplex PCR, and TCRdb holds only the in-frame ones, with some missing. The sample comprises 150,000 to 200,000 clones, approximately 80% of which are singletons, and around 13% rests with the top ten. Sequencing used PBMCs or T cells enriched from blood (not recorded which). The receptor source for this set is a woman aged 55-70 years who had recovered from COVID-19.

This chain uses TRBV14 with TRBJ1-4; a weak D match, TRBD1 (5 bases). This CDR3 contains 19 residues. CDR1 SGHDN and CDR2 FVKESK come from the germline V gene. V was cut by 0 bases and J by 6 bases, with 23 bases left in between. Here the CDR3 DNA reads TGTGCCAGCAGCCAAGATGGGCCGCATTGGGGCCGTGAGGATGAAAAACTGTTTTTT. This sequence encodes CASSQDGPHWGREDEKLFF.

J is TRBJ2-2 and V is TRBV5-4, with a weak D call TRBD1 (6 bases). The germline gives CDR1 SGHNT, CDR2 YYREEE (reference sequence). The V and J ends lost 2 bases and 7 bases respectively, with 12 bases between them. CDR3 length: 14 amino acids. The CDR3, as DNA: TGTGCCAGCAGCTTTGGGGGCGCGGGCGGGGAGCTGTTTTTT. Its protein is CASSFGGAGGELFF.

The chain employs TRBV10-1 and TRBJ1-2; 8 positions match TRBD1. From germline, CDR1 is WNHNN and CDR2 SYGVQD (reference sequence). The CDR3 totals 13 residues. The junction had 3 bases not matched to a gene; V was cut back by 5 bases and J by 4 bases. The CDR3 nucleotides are TGCGCCAGCAGTCAGGACAGGGCCTATGGCTACACCTTC. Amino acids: CASSQDRAYGYTF.

The CDR3 sequence: CASSRLTGGPAFF. DNA for the CDR3: TGTGCCAGCAGCCGACTGACAGGGGGCCCGGCTTTCTTT. The J gene is TRBJ1-1, the V gene TRBV3-1 (or the pseudogene TRBV3-2), with 10 bases aligning to TRBD1. The CDR3 length is 13 residues. The J segment lost 11 bases and the V segment lost 4 bases, leaving 7 bases of the junction unmatched. Germline CDR1 is LGHDT and CDR2 is YNNKEL (reference sequence).

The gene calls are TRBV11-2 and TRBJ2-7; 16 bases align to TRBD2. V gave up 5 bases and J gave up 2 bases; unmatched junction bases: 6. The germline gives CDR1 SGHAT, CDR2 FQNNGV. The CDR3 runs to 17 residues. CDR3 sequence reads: CASSVGGTSGRAYEQYF. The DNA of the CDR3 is TGTGCCAGCAGCGTCGGCGGGACTAGCGGGAGGGCCTACGAGCAGTACTTC.

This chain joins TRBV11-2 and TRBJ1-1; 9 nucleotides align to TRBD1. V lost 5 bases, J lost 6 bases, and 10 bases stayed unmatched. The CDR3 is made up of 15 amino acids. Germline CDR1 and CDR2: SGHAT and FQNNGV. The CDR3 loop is CASSPWIRTGAEAFF. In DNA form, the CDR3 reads TGTGCCAGCAGCCCCTGGATTCGGACAGGGGCTGAAGCTTTCTTT.

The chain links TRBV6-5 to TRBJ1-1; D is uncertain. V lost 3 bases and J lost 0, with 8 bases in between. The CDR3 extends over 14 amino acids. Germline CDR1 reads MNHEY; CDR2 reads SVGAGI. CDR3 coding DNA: TGTGCCAGCAGTTATCGGCAGGTGAACACTGAAGCTTTCTTT. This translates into CASSYRQVNTEAFF.

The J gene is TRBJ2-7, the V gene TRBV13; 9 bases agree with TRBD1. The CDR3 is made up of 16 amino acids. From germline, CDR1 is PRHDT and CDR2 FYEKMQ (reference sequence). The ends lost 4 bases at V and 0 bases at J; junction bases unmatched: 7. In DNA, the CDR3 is TGTGCCAGCAGCTCCACGGGACAGGGAGTCTCCTACGAGCAGTACTTC. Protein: CASSSTGQGVSYEQYF.

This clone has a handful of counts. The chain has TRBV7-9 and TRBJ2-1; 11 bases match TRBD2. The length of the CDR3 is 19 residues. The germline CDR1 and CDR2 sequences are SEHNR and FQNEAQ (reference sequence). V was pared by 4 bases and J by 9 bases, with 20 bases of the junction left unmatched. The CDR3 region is CASSSRVVWGTSGIGEQFF. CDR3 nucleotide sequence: TGTGCCAGCAGCTCTAGGGTTGTATGGGGGACTAGCGGTATCGGTGAGCAGTTCTTC.

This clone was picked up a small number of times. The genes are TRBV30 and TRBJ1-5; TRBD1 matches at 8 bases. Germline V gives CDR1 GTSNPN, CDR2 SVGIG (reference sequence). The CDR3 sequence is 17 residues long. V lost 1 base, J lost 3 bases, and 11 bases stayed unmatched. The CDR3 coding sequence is TGTGCCTGGAGTGAGGGACAGGACACTTCTTACAATCAGCCCCAGCATTTT. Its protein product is CAWSEGQDTSYNQPQHF.

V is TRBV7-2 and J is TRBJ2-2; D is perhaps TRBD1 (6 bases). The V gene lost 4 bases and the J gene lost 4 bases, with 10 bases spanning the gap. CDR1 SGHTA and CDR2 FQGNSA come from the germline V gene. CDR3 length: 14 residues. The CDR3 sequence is CASSSQGGTGELFF. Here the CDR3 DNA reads TGTGCCAGCAGCTCGCAAGGGGGCACCGGGGAGCTGTTTTTT.

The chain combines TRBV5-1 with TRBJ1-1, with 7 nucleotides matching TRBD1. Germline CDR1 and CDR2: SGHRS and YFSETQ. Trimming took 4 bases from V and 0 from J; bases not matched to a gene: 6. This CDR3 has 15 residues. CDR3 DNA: TGCGCCAGCAGCAGAATCCAGGGGGTGAACACTGAAGCTTTCTTT. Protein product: CASSRIQGVNTEAFF.

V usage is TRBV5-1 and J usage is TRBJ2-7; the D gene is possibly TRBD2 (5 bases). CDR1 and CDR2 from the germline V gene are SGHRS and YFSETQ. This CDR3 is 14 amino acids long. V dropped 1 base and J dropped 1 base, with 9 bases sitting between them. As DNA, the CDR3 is TGCGCCAGCAGCTTGTGGTCGGGATCCTACGAGCAGTACTTC. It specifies CASSLWSGSYEQYF.

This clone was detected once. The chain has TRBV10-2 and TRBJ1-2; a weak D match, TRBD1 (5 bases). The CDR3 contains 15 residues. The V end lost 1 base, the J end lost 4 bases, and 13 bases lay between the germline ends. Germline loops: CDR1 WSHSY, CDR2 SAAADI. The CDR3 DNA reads TGCGCCAGCAGTGAGTTGGGAGGGGCGACCTATGGCTACACCTTC. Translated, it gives CASSELGGATYGYTF.

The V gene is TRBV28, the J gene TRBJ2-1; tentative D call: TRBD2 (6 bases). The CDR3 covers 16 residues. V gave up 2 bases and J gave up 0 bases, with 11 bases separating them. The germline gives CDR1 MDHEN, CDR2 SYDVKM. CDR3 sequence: CASSLVGSGSYNEQFF. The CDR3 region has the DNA TGTGCCAGCAGTTTAGTCGGGAGTGGCTCCTACAATGAGCAGTTCTTC.

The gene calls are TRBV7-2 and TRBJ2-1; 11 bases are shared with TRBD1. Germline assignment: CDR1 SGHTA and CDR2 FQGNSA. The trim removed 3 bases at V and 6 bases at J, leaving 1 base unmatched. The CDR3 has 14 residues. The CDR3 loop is CASSLGQGGNEQFF. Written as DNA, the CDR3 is TGTGCCAGCAGCTTGGGACAGGGGGGCAATGAGCAGTTCTTC. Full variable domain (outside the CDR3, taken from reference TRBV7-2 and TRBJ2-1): GAGVSQSPSNKVTEKGKDVELRCDPISGHTALYWYRQSLGQGLEFLIYFQGNSAPDKSGLPSDRFSAERTGGSVSTLTIQRTQQEDSAVYLCASSLGQGGNEQFFGPGTRLTVL.

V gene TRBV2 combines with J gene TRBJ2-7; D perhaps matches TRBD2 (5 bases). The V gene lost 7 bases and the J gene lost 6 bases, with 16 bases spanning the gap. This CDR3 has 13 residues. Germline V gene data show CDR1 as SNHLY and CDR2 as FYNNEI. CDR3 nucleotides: TGTGCCAGCAACCTGAAGACCGGGGTCGAGCAGTACTTC. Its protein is CASNLKTGVEQYF.

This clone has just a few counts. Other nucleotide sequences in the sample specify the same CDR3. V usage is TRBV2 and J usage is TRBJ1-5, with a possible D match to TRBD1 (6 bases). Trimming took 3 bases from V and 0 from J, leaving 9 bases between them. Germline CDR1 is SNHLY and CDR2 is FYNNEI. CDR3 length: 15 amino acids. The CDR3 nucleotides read TGTGCCAGCAGTGACCGAGGGGGTAGCAATCAGCCCCAGCATTTT. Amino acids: CASSDRGGSNQPQHF.

CDR3 amino acids: CASSPPSTDTQYF. The CDR3 coding sequence is TGTGCCAGCAGCCCCCCTAGCACAGATACGCAGTATTTT. This sequence joins TRBV4-2 and TRBJ2-3; D call uncertain. CDR3 size: 13 residues. V gave up 4 bases and J gave up 0 bases, with 5 bases separating them. Germline CDR1 reads LGHNA; CDR2 reads YNFKEQ.

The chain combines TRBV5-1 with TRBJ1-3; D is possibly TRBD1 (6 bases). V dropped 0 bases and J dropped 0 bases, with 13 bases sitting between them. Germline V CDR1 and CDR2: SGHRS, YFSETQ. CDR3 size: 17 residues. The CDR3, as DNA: TGCGCCAGCAGCTTGGGACAGGCATCACCCTCTGGAAACACCATATATTTT. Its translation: CASSLGQASPSGNTIYF.

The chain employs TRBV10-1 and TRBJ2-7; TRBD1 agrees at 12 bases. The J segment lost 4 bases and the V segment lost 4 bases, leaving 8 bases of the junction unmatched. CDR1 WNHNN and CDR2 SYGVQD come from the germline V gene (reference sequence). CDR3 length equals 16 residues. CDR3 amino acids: CASSGPPGQGAYEQYF. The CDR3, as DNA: TGCGCCAGCAGTGGCCCCCCGGGACAGGGGGCTTACGAGCAGTACTTC.

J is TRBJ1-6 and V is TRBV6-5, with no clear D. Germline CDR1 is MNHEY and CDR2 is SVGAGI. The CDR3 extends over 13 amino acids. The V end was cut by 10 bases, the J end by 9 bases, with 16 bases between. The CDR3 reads CATLMTGSSPLHF. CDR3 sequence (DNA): TGTGCCACCCTAATGACCGGGAGTTCACCCCTCCACTTT.

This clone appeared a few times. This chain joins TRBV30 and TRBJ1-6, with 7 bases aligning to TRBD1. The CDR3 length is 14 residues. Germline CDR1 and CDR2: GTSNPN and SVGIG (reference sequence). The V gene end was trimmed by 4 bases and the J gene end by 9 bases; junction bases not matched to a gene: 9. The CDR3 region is CAWMREGGTSPLHF. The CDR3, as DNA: TGTGCCTGGATGAGGGAAGGGGGCACTTCACCCCTCCACTTT.

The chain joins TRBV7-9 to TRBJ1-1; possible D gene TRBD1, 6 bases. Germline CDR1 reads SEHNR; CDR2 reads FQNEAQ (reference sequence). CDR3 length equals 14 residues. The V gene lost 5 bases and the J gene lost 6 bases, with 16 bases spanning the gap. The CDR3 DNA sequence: TGTGCCAGCAGCATCCAGGGGATTGGGGCTGAAGCTTTCTTT. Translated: CASSIQGIGAEAFF.

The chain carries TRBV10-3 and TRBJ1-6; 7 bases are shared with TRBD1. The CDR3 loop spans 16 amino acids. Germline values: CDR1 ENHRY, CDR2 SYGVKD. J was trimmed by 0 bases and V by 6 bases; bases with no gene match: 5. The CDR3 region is CAIRGSGGSYNSPLHF. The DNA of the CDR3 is TGTGCCATCAGGGGGTCAGGGGGCTCCTATAATTCACCCCTCCACTTT.

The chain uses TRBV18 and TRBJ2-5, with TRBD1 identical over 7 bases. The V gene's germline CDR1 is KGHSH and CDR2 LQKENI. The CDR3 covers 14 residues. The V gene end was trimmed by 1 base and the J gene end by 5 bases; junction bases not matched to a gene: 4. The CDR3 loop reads CASSPLSRGETQYF. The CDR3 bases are TGTGCCAGCTCACCACTATCCAGGGGGGAGACCCAGTACTTC.

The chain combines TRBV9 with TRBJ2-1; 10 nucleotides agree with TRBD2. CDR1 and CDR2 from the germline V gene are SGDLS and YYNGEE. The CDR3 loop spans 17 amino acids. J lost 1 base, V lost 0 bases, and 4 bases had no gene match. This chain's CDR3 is CASSVAPAGGSYNEQFF. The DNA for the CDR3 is TGTGCCAGCAGCGTAGCGCCAGCGGGAGGGTCCTACAATGAGCAGTTCTTC.

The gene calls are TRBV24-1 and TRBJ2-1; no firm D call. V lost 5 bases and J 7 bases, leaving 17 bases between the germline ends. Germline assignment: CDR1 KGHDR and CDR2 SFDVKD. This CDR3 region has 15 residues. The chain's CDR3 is CATSAPPGHGNEQFF. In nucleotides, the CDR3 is TGTGCCACCAGTGCTCCCCCCGGTCACGGGAATGAGCAGTTCTTC.

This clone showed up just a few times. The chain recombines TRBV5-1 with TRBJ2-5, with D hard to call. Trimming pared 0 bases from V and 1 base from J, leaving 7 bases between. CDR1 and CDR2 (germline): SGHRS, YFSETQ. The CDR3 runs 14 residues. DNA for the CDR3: TGCGCCAGCAGCTTGGGCCCCAGCCAAGAGACCCAGTACTTC. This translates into CASSLGPSQETQYF.

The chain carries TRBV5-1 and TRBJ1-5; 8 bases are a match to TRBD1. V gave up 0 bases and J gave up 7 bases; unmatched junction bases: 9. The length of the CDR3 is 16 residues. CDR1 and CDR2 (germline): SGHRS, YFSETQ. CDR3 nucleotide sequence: TGCGCCAGCAGCTTGGGAGGACAGGGATCGGGGCAGCCCCAGCATTTT. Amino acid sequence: CASSLGGQGSGQPQHF.